Presented here are 3 T cell receptor beta chains from one specimen sequenced in a study of PD-1 blockade in classical Hodgkin lymphoma. No patient escaped relapse after autologous stem cell transplantation, and brentuximab vedotin exposure varied. The table came from immunoSEQ multiplex PCR; TCRdb's copy has only in-frame clones and leaves some out. Found here are 57,000 or so clones, roughly 88% of them singletons; the top ten hold 12%. Material: peripheral blood mononuclear cells (PBMCs), obtained at baseline. These TCRs come from a human donor with classical Hodgkin lymphoma.

This rearrangement joins TRBV29-1 to TRBJ1-1; D is perhaps TRBD1 (5 bases). Trimming removed 4 bases from V and 0 bases from J, with 9 bases in between. Germline V gene sequence: CDR1 SQVTM, CDR2 ANQGSEA. The CDR3 spans 13 residues. Written as DNA, the CDR3 is TGCAGCGTTGCCGGGGGGATGAACACTGAAGCTTTCTTT. It specifies CSVAGGMNTEAFF.

The table lists this clone with a few counts. V gene TRBV18 combines with J gene TRBJ2-5; D tentatively reads TRBD1 or TRBD2 (6 bases each). The CDR3 runs 13 residues. The V gene lost 10 bases and the J gene lost 5 bases, with 17 bases spanning the gap. In germline, CDR1 is KGHSH, CDR2 LQKENI. CDR3 nucleotide sequence: TGTGCCACCTCTCCCTACGGGGGCGAGACCCAGTACTTC. Encoded protein: CATSPYGGETQYF.

V and J are TRBV4-3 and TRBJ2-6; D not certain. CDR3 length equals 15 residues. V dropped 0 bases and J dropped 3 bases, with 6 bases sitting between them. Germline V gene sequence: CDR1 LGHNA, CDR2 YSLEER. CDR3 in amino acids: CASSQDFGGANVLTF. CDR3 nucleotide sequence: TGCGCCAGCAGCCAAGATTTTGGTGGGGCCAACGTCCTGACTTTC.